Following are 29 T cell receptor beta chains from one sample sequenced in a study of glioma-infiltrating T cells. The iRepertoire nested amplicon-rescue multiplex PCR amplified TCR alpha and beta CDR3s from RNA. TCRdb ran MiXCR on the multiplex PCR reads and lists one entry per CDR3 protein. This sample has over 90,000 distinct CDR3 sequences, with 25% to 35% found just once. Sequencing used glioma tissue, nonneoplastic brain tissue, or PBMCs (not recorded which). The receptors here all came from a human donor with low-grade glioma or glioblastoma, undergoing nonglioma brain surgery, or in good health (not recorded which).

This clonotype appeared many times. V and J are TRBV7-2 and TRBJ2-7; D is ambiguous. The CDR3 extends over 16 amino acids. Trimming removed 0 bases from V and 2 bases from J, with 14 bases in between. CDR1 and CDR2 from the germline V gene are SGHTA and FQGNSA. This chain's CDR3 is CASSLARSSFAYEQYF. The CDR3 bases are TGTGCCAGCAGCTTAGCTCGGTCGAGCTTTGCCTACGAGCAGTACTTC.

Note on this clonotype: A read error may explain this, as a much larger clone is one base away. The CDR3 nucleotides read TGTGCCAGCGGCTTAGGCCTAGCGGGGGCCAACATTCAGTACTTC. Amino acid sequence: CASGLGLAGANIQYF. This chain uses TRBV7-2 with TRBJ2-4; 10 bases are shared with TRBD2. Germline V gene lookup returns CDR1 SGHTA and CDR2 FQGNSA. This CDR3 is built from 15 residues.

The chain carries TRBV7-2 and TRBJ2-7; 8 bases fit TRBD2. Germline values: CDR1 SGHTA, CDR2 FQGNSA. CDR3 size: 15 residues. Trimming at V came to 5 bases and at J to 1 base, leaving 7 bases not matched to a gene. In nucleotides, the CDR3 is TGTGCCAGCAGCCCGTCGGGGGGGCGATCCTACGAGCAGTACTTC. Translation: CASSPSGGRSYEQYF.

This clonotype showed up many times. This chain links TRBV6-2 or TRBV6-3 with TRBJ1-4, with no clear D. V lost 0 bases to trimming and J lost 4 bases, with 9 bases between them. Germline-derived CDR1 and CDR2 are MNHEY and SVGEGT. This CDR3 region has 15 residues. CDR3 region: CASSYSEDNNEKLFF. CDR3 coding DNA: TGTGCCAGCAGTTACTCTGAAGATAATAATGAAAAACTGTTTTTT.

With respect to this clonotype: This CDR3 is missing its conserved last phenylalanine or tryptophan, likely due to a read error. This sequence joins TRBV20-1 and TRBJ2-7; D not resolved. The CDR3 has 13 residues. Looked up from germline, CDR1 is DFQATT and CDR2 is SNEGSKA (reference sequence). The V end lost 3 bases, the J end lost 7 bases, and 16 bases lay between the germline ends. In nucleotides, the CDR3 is TGCAGTGCTAGTAACCCGCCCTTAGGGGAGCAGTACCTC. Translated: CSASNPPLGEQYL.

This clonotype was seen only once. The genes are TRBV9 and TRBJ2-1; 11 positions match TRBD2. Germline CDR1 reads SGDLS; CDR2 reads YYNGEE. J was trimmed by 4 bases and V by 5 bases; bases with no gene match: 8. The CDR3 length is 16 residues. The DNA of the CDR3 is TGTGCCAGCAGGGAGATTAGCGGGGGGGTGTACAATGAGCAGTTCTTC. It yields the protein CASREISGGVYNEQFF.

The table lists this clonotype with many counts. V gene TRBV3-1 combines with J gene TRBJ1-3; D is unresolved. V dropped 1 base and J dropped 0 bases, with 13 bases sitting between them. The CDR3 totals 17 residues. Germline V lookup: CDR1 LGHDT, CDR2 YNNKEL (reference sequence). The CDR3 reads CASSQVPLGFSGNTIYF. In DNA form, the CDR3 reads TGTGCCAGCAGCCAAGTTCCGTTGGGATTCTCTGGAAACACCATATATTTT. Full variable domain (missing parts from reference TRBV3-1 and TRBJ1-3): DTAVSQTPKYLVTQMGNDKSIKCEQNLGHDTMYWYKQDSKKFLKIMFSYNNKELIINETVPNRFSPKSPDKAHLNLHINSLELGDSAVYFCASSQVPLGFSGNTIYFGEGSWLTVV.

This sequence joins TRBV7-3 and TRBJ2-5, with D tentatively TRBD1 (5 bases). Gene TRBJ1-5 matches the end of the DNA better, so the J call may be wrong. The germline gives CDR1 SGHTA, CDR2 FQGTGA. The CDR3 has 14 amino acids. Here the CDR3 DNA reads TGTGCCAGCAGCCTCGGGGGTAGCTCAGATACGCAGCATTTT. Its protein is CASSLGGSSDTQHF.

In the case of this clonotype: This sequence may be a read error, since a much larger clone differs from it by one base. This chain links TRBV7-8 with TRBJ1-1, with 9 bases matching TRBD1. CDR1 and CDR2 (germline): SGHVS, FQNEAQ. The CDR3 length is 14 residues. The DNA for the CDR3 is TGTGCCAGCAGCCATGGACAGGGGAACGCTGAAGCTTTCTTT. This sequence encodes CASSHGQGNAEAFF.

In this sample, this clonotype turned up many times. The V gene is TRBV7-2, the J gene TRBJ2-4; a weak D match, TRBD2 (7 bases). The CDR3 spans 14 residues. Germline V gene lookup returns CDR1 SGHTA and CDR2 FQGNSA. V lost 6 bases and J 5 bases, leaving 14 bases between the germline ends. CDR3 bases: TGTGCCAGCAGTGAGGGGGGGTATGAAAACATTCAGTACTTC. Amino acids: CASSEGGYENIQYF. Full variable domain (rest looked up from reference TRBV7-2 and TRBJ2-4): GAGVSQSPSNKVTEKGKDVELRCDPISGHTALYWYRQSLGQGLEFLIYFQGNSAPDKSGLPSDRFSAERTGGSVSTLTIQRTQQEDSAVYLCASSEGGYENIQYFGAGTRLSVL.

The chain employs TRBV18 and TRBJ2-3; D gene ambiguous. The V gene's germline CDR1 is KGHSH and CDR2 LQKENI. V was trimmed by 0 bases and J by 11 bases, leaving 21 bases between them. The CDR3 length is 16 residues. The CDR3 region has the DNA TGTGCCAGCTCACCACCGCTGGGCCGATCTCTTGAAGGGCAGTATTTT. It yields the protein CASSPPLGRSLEGQYF. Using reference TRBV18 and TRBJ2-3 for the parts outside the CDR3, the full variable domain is NAGVMQNPRHLVRRRGQEARLRCSPMKGHSHVYWYRQLPEEGLKFMVYLQKENIIDESGMPKERFSAEFPKEGPSILRIQQVVRGDSAAYFCASSPPLGRSLEGQYFGPGTRLTVL.

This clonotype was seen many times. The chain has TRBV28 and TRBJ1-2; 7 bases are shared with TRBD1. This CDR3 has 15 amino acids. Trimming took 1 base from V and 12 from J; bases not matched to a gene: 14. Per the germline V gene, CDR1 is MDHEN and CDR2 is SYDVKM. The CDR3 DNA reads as TGTGCCAGCAGTTTATTAACAGGGGCTAATCGAGTGCACACCTTC. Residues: CASSLLTGANRVHTF.

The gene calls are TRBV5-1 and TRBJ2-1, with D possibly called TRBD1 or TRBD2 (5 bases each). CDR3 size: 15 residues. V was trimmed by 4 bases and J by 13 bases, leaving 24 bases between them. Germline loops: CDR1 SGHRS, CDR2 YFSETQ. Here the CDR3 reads CASSNPGTGQETQFF. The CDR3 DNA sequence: TGCGCCAGCAGCAACCCCGGGACGGGGCAAGAAACCCAGTTCTTC.

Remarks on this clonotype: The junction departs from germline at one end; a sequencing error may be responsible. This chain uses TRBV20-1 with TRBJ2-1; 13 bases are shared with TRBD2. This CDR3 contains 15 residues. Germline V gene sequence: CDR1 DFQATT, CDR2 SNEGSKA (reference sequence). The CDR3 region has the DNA TGCAGTGCTGGGCCAGGGACTAGCGGGGACAACGAGCAGTTCTTC. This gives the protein CSAGPGTSGDNEQFF.

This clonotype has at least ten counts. CDR3 loop: CSAPSGGYTDTQYF. The CDR3 DNA sequence: TGCAGTGCTCCTAGCGGGGGATACACAGATACGCAGTATTTT. V usage is TRBV20-1 and J usage is TRBJ2-3, with 10 nucleotides matching TRBD2. There are 14 residues in the CDR3. CDR1 DFQATT and CDR2 SNEGSKA come from the germline V gene (reference sequence). V shed 5 bases and J 2 bases; nucleotides not matched to a gene: 4.

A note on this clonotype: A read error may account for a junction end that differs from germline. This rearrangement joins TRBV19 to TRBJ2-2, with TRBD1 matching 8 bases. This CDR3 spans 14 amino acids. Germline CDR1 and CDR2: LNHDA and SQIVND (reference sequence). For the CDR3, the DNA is TGTGCCAGTTACAGGACAGGGAGGACCGGGGAGCGGTTTTTT. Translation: CASYRTGRTGERFF.

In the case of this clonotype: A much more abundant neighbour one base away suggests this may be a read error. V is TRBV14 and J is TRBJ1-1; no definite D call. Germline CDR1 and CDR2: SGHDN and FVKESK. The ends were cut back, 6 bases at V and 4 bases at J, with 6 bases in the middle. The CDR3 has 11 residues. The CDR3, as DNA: TGTGCCAGCAGACACAGCACTGAAGCTTTCTTT. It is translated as CASRHSTEAFF.

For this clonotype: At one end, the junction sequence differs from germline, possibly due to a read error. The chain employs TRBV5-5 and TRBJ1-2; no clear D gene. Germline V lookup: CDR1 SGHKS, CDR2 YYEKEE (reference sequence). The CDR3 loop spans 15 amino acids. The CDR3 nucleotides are TGTGCCAGCGCTCGGCCCAGCGTTTTTAACTATGGCTACGCCTTC. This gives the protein CASARPSVFNYGYAF.

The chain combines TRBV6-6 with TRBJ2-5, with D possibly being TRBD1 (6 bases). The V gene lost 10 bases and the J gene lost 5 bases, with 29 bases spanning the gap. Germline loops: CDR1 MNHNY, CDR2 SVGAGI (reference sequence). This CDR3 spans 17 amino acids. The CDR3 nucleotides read TGTGCCACCAGCCTCAGCAGTAGCGTGGGGGCCGGTGAGACCCAGTACTTC. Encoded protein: CATSLSSSVGAGETQYF.

The CDR3 region is CASSQGLGGSGNTIYF. The CDR3, as DNA: TGCGCCAGCAGCCAAGGTTTAGGGGGCTCTGGAAACACCATATATTTT. The chain has TRBV4-3 and TRBJ1-3; weak D call: TRBD1 (6 bases). CDR3 length: 16 residues. V was clipped by 1 base and J by 0 bases, with 10 bases between them. CDR1 is LGHNA, CDR2 YSLEER, per germline.

The CDR3 bases are TGTGCCAGCAGCTCCCGCCGGGGTTTCTCTGGAAACACCATATATTTT. Translated: CASSSRRGFSGNTIYF. The chain has TRBV7-2 and TRBJ1-3; D unclear. From germline, CDR1 is SGHTA and CDR2 FQGNSA. The CDR3 length is 16 residues. V lost 4 bases and J 0 bases, leaving 13 bases between the germline ends.

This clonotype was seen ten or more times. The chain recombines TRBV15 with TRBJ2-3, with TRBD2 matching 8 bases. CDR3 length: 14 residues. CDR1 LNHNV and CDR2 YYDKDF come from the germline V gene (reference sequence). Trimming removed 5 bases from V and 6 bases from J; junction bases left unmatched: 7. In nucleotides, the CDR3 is TGTGCCACCAGCCCTCGGGGGGGCATGGATACGCAGTATTTT. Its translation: CATSPRGGMDTQYF.

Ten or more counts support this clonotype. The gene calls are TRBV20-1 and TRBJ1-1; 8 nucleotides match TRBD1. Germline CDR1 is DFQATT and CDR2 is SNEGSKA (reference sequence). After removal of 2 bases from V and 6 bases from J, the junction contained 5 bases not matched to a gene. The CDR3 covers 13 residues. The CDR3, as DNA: TGCAGTGCTAGACAGGGGGCGTTCGCTGAAGCTTTCTTT. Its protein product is CSARQGAFAEAFF.

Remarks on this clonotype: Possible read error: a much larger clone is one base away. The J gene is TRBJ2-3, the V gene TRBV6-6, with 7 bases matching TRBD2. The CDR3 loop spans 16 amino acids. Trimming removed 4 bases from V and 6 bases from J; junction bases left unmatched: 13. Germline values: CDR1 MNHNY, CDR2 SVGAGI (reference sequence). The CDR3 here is CASSSPAGRGGDTQYF. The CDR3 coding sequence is TGTGCCAGCAGTTCCCCGGCAGGACGGGGAGGGGATACGCAGTATTTT.

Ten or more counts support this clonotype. As DNA, the CDR3 is TGTGCCAGCAGTCCGGGACAGTCTTCATATACGCAGTATTTT. This translates into CASSPGQSSYTQYF. The rearrangement uses TRBV7-9 and TRBJ2-3, with TRBD1 matching over 7 bases. The CDR3 extends over 14 amino acids. V shed 6 bases and J 7 bases; nucleotides not matched to a gene: 10. In germline, CDR1 is SEHNR, CDR2 FQNEAQ (reference sequence).

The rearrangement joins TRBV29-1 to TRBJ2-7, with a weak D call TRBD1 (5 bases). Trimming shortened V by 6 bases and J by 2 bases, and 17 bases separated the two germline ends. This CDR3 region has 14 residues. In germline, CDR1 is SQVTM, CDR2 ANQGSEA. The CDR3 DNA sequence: TGCAGCGTCCTGCCCCTGGACACCACCTACGAGCAGTACTTC. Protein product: CSVLPLDTTYEQYF.

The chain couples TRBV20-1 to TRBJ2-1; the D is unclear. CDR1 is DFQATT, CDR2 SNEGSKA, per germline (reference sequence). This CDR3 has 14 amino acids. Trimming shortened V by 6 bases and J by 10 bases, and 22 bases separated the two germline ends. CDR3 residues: CSATSRLRRIEQFF. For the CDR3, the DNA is TGCAGTGCCACCTCCAGACTCAGAAGAATCGAGCAGTTCTTC.

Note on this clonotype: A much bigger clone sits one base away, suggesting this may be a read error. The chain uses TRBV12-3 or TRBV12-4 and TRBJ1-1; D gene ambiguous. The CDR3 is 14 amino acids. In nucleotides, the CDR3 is TGTGCCAGAAGTTTAACGGTGGTGGATGCGGAAGCTTTCTTT. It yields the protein CARSLTVVDAEAFF.

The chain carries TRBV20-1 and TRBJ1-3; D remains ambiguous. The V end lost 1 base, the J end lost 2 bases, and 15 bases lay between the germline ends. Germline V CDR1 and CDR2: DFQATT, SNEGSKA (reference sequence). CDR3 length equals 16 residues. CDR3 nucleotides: TGCAGTGCTAGAGTGTTAAAGAGACTGCCTGGAAACACCATATATTTT. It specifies CSARVLKRLPGNTIYF.